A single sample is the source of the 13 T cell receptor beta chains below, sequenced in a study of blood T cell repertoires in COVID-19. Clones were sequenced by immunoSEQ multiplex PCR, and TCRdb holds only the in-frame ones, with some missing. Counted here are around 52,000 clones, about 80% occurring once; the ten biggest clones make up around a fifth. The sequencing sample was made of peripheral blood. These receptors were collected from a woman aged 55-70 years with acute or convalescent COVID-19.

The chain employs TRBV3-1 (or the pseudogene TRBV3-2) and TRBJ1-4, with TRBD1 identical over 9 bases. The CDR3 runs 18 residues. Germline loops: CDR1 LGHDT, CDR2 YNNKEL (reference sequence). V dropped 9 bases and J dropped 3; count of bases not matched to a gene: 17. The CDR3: CASKPTGTGSEANEKLFF. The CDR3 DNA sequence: TGTGCCAGTAAGCCAACCGGGACAGGGAGCGAGGCTAATGAAAAACTGTTTTTT.

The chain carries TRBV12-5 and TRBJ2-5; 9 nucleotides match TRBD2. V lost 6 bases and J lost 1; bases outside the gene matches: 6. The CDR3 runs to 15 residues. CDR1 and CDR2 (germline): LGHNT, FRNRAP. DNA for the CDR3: TGTGCTAGTGGCAAGAGCGGGGGGTTCCAAGAGACCCAGTACTTC. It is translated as CASGKSGGFQETQYF. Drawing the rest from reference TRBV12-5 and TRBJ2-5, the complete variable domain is DARVTQTPRHKVTEMGQEVTMRCQPILGHNTVFWYRQTMMQGLELLAYFRNRAPLDDSGMPKDRFSAEMPDATLATLKIQPSEPRDSAVYFCASGKSGGFQETQYFGPGTRLLVL.

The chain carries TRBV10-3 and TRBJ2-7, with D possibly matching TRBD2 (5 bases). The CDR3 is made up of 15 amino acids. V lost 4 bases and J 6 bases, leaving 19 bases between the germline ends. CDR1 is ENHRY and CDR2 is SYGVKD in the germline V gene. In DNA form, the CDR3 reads TGTGCCATCAGTGGTGAGACTACCAATCGCCTCGAGCAGTACTTC. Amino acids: CAISGETTNRLEQYF.

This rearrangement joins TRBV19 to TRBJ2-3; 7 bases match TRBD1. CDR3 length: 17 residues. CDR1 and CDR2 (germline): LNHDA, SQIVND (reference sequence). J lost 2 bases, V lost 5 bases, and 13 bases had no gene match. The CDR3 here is CASSFRTGRIITDTQYF. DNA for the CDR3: TGTGCCAGTAGTTTCCGGACAGGAAGAATAATCACAGATACGCAGTATTTT. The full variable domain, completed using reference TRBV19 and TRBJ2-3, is DGGITQSPKYLFRKEGQNVTLSCEQNLNHDAMYWYRQDPGQGLRLIYYSQIVNDFQKGDIAEGYSVSREKKESFPLTVTSAQKNPTAFYLCASSFRTGRIITDTQYFGPGTRLTVL.

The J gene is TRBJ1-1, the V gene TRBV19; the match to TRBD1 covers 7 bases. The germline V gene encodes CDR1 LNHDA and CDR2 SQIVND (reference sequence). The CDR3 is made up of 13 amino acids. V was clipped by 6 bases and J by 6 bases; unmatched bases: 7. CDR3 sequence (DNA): TGTGCCAGTAGATCCTATCAGGGGGCTGAAGCTTTCTTT. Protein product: CASRSYQGAEAFF.

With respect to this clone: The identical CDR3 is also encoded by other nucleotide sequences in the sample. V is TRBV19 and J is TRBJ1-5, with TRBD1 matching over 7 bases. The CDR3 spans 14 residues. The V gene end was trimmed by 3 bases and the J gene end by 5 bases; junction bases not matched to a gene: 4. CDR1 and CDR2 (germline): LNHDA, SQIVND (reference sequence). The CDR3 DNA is TGTGCCAGTAGTATCTGGACAGGCGATCAGCCCCAGCATTTT. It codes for CASSIWTGDQPQHF.

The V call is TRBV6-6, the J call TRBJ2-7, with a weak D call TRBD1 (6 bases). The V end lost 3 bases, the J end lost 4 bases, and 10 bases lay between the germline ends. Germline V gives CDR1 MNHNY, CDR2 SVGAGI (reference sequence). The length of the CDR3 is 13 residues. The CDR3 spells CASSYRQGYEQYF. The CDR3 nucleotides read TGTGCCAGCAGTTATCGGCAGGGGTACGAGCAGTACTTC.

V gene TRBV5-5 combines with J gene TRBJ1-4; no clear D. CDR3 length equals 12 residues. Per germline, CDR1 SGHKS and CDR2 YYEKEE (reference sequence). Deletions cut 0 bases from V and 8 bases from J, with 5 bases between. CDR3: CASSLAGEKLFF. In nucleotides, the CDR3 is TGTGCCAGCAGCTTGGCCGGGGAAAAACTGTTTTTT.

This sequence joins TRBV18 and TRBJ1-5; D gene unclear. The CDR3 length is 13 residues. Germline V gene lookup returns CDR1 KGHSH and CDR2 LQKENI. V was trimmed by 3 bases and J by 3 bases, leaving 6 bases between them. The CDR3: CASSPSDNQPQHF. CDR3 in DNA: TGTGCCAGCTCACCCTCAGACAATCAGCCCCAGCATTTT.

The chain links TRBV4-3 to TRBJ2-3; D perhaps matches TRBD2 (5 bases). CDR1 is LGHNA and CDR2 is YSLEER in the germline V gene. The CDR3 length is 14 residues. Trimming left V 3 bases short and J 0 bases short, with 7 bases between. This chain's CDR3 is CASSQDSSTDTQYF. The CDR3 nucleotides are TGCGCCAGCAGCCAGGACTCTAGCACAGATACGCAGTATTTT.

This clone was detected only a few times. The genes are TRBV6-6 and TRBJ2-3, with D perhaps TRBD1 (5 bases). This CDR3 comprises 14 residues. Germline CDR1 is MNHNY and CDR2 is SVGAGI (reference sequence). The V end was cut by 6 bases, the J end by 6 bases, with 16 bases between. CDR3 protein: CASSLGVPADTQYF. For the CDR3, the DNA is TGTGCCAGCAGCTTAGGGGTCCCGGCGGATACGCAGTATTTT.

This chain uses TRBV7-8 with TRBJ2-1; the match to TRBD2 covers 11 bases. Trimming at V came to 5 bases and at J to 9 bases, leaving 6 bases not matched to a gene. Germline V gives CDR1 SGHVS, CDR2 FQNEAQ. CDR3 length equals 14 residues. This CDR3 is CASSATSGVLEQFF. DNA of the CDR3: TGTGCCAGCAGCGCGACTAGCGGGGTCCTTGAGCAGTTCTTC.

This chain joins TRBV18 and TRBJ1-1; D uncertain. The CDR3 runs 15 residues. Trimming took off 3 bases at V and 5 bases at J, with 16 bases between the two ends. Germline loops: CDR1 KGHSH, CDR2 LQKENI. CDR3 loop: CASSPERAGITEAFF. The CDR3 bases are TGTGCCAGCTCACCCGAACGTGCGGGGATTACTGAAGCTTTCTTT.